A selection of T cell receptor beta chains follows, all from one sample in a study of blood T cell repertoires in COVID-19. Measured with immunoSEQ multiplex PCR; TCRdb has only the in-frame clones, and not every one. The sample includes roughly 160,000 clones, roughly 78% of them seen just once. Sample: PBMCs or T cells enriched from blood (not recorded which). The receptor set was obtained from a woman in her 70s in a cohort exposed to, infected with or recovered from COVID-19 (not recorded which). The CDR3 runs from the conserved cysteine through the conserved F or W. Each record gives: D gene, J gene, clone size, V gene, CDR3 protein, CDR3 DNA. D genes are given only for firm matches. Size tells how often a clone was seen (once, few, many) or the class of an expanded clone, and some rows leave it out.

NA | TRBJ2-5 | NA | TRBV19 | CASRREETQYF | TGTGCCAGTAGACGGGAGGAGACCCAGTACTTC
TRBD2 | TRBJ2-1 | many | TRBV5-4 | CASRLAGKPSSYNEQFF | TGTGCCAGCCGTCTAGCGGGCAAACCGAGCTCCTACAATGAGCAGTTCTTC
NA | TRBJ2-7 | NA | TRBV10-1 | CASLSGAYEQYF | TGCGCCAGTCTCTCCGGAGCGTACGAGCAGTACTTC
TRBD1 | TRBJ1-2 | NA | TRBV18 | CASSPRTGEGYTF | TGTGCCAGCTCACCACGGACAGGGGAGGGCTACACCTTC
NA | TRBJ2-7 | NA | TRBV5-1 | CASSKRSEGVYEQYF | TGCGCCAGCAGCAAACGGTCCGAGGGGGTCTACGAGCAGTACTTC
NA | TRBJ2-5 | NA | TRBV5-4 | CASRLGGSAETQYF | TGTGCCAGCAGGCTTGGGGGGTCAGCGGAGACCCAGTACTTC
NA | TRBJ1-3 | NA | TRBV7-9 | CATSNTIYF | TGTGCCACCTCAAACACCATATATTTT
TRBD2 | TRBJ2-7 | few | TRBV5-1 | CASSLDPSGTYEQYF | TGCGCCAGCAGCTTGGATCCTAGCGGCACCTACGAGCAGTACTTC
NA | TRBJ1-4 | NA | TRBV4-2 | CASSQDSSGRGANEKLFF | TGTGCCAGCAGCCAAGATAGTTCAGGGCGCGGTGCTAATGAAAAACTGTTTTTT
TRBD1 | TRBJ1-2 | NA | TRBV24-1 | CATSEPGQGRIRGYTF | TGTGCCACCAGTGAACCTGGACAGGGGCGAATACGAGGCTACACCTTC
TRBD1 | TRBJ1-1 | NA | TRBV7-9 | CASSSQGAATEAFF | TGTGCCAGCAGCTCCCAGGGGGCGGCCACTGAAGCTTTCTTT
TRBD1 | TRBJ1-5 | NA | TRBV6-1 | CASSELFRQGRNQPQHF | TGTGCCAGCAGTGAACTATTCCGACAGGGGAGGAATCAGCCCCAGCATTTT
NA | TRBJ2-1 | NA | TRBV19 | CASSKGDIEGDEQFF | TGTGCCAGTAGTAAAGGGGACATCGAGGGCGATGAGCAGTTCTTC
NA | TRBJ2-7 | NA | TRBV6-5 | CASSLAARTYEQYF | TGTGCCAGCAGTTTAGCGGCAAGAACCTACGAGCAGTACTTC
TRBD2 | TRBJ2-2 | once | TRBV7-3 | CASSSGLVGGELFF | TGTGCCAGCAGCTCAGGACTAGTCGGCGGGGAGCTGTTTTTT
TRBD2 | TRBJ2-1 | NA | TRBV5-1 | CASSLVAGGNNEQFF | TGCGCCAGCAGCTTGGTAGCGGGAGGCAACAATGAGCAGTTCTTC
NA | TRBJ1-3 | NA | TRBV28 | CASSTSWTSGNTIYF | TGTGCCAGCAGTACCTCCTGGACTTCTGGAAACACCATATATTTT
TRBD1 | TRBJ2-7 | NA | TRBV28 | CASSLSGGYEQYF | TGTGCCAGCAGTTTGTCAGGGGGCTACGAGCAGTACTTC
NA | TRBJ2-7 | few | TRBV21-1 | CASSSLHRDYLSYEQYF | TGTGCCAGCAGCTCCCTTCACCGGGACTATCTCTCCTACGAGCAGTACTTC
NA | TRBJ1-6 | NA | TRBV30 | CAWKGQGNSPLHF | TGTGCCTGGAAAGGGCAGGGGAATTCACCCCTCCACTTT
TRBD1 | TRBJ1-2 | few | TRBV20-1 | CSASWDSKIYGYTF | TGCAGTGCTAGTTGGGACAGTAAAATCTATGGCTACACCTTC
TRBD2 | TRBJ2-1 | NA | TRBV4-3 | CASSQEWLAGGNEQFF | TGCGCCAGCAGCCAAGAATGGCTAGCGGGAGGGAATGAGCAGTTCTTC
NA | TRBJ1-5 | few | TRBV5-8 | CASSHPRGGGPQHF | TGTGCCAGCAGCCACCCGCGAGGTGGCGGGCCCCAGCATTTT
NA | TRBJ1-4 | NA | TRBV5-1 | CASSRETNEKLFF | TGCGCCAGCAGCCGGGAGACTAATGAAAAACTGTTTTTT
TRBD2 | TRBJ2-3 | NA | TRBV6-4 | CASSELSGSTDTQYF | TGTGCCAGCAGTGAACTAAGCGGGAGTACAGATACGCAGTATTTT
TRBD1 | TRBJ1-2 | NA | TRBV7-8 | CASSFTGGFDGYTF | TGTGCCAGCAGCTTCACAGGGGGCTTCGATGGCTACACCTTC
NA | TRBJ2-1 | once | TRBV9 | CASSVGYGAGLQNNEQFF | TGTGCCAGCAGCGTAGGGTATGGGGCGGGACTGCAAAACAATGAGCAGTTCTTC
TRBD1 | TRBJ1-6 | NA | TRBV28 | CASSSGTGYSPLHF | TGTGCCAGCAGTTCCGGGACAGGGTATTCACCCCTCCACTTT
TRBD1 | TRBJ1-5 | NA | TRBV11-1 | CASSLSGGSPQHF | TGTGCCAGCAGCTTATCAGGGGGCTCGCCCCAGCATTTT
TRBD2 | TRBJ2-1 | once | TRBV27 | CASSLYPSGSYNEQFF | TGTGCCAGCAGTTTATACCCTAGCGGGAGCTACAATGAGCAGTTCTTC
NA | TRBJ2-7 | NA | TRBV7-9 | CASSLPAAGTYEQYF | TGTGCCAGCAGCTTACCCGCGGCTGGTACCTACGAGCAGTACTTC
TRBD1 | TRBJ1-2 | NA | TRBV28 | CASRLTGALYGYTF | TGTGCCAGCAGGTTGACAGGGGCCCTCTATGGCTACACCTTC
TRBD1 | TRBJ1-1 | once | TRBV6-5 | CASTSLDRGNTEAFF | TGTGCCAGCACCTCACTAGACAGGGGGAACACTGAAGCTTTCTTT
TRBD1 | TRBJ2-1 | NA | TRBV27 | CASSLGQGGSYNEQFF | TGTGCCAGCAGTTTAGGACAGGGAGGCTCCTACAATGAGCAGTTCTTC
TRBD2 | TRBJ2-5 | NA | TRBV9 | CASSVTSGLETQYF | TGTGCCAGCAGCGTAACTAGCGGTTTGGAGACCCAGTACTTC
NA | TRBJ1-6 | NA | TRBV5-1 | CASSLDRPGGSPLHF | TGCGCCAGCAGCTTGGACAGACCCGGGGGATCACCCCTCCACTTT
NA | TRBJ1-5 | few | TRBV12-3/TRBV12-4 | CASSLSSGPQHF | TGTGCCAGCAGTTTAAGTTCGGGGCCCCAGCATTTT